This TCR beta chain was captured by sequencing in a study of blood T cells in healthy people across ages. Findings and limits, study-wide: Among long-lived donors, naive CD4+ cells were more numerous and diversity higher than in aged donors. Naive and antigen-experienced cells were not separated, limiting conclusive comparison.

As regards this clonotype: Its antigen is unknown.

With a J-beta primer mix and a sample-barcoded 5' primer, a second PCR ran about 7 to 12 cycles. Every individual sample yielded 3 million or more paired-end reads (each containing CDR3). TCRdb processed the 5' RACE reads anew with MiXCR; each CDR3 protein has one entry. Of under 2,000,000 distinct CDR3 sequences listed, roughly 52% are singletons. The germline V gene encodes CDR1 MNHEY and CDR2 SVGAGI. The CDR3 sequence is 16 residues long. The J segment lost 0 bases and the V segment lost 7 bases, leaving 9 bases of the junction unmatched. This TCR was recovered from a middle-aged woman in good health. The chain employs TRBV6-5 and TRBJ2-5; 9 bases are shared with TRBD1. The specimen was blood. CDR3 DNA sequence: TGTGCCAGCAACGATGGACAGGGGTTATACCAAGAGACCCAGTACTTC. Translating gives CASNDGQGLYQETQYF.